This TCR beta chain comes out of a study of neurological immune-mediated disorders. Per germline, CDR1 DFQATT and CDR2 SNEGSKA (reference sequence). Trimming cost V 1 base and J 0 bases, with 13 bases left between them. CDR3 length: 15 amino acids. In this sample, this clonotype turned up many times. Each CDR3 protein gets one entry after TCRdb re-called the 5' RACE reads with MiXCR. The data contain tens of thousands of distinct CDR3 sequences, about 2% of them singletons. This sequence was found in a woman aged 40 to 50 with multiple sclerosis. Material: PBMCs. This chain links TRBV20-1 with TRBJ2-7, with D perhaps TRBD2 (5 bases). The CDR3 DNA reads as TGCAGTGCTAGAGCCTCCAGCGGCCGCTCCTACGAGCAGTACTTC. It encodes CSARASSGRSYEQYF.